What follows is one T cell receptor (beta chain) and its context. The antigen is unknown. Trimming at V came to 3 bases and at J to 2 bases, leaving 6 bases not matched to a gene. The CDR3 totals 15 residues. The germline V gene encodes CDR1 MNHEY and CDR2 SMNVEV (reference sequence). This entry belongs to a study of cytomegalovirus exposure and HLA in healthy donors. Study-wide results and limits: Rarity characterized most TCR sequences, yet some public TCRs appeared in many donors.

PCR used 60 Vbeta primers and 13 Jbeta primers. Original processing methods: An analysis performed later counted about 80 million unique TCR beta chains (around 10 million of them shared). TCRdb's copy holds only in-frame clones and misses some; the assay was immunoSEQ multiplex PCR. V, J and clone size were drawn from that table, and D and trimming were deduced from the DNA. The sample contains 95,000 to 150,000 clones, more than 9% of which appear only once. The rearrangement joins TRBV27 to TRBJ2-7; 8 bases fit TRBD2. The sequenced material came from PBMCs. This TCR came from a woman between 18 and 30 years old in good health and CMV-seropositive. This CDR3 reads CASSLVGSGTYEQYF. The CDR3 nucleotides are TGTGCCAGCAGTTTGGTAGGTAGCGGGACCTACGAGCAGTACTTC.